One and the same sample provided the 2 T cell receptor beta chains below, sequenced in a study of blood T cell repertoires in COVID-19. Method: immunoSEQ multiplex PCR; TCRdb's copy keeps in-frame clones and lacks some. The table includes tens of thousands of clones, about 80% detected once. The specimen was peripheral blood. These receptors were collected from a man in his 70s with acute or convalescent COVID-19.

This clone was picked up a small number of times. This chain links TRBV2 with TRBJ2-7; possible D gene TRBD2, 5 bases. The length of the CDR3 is 13 residues. Trimming shortened V by 7 bases and J by 2 bases, and 12 bases separated the two germline ends. CDR1 SNHLY and CDR2 FYNNEI come from the germline V gene. The CDR3 coding sequence is TGTGCCAGCAATAAGGGAGCAGCCTACGAGCAGTACGTC. Amino acid sequence: CASNKGAAYEQYV.

The chain recombines TRBV2 with TRBJ2-5; 11 bases map to TRBD2. V shed 1 base, J shed 2 bases, and the junction held 3 bases outside the gene matches. The CDR3 is 16 residues long. Germline V gene data show CDR1 as SNHLY and CDR2 as FYNNEI. CDR3 region: CASSEGLAGGQETQYF. The CDR3 DNA is TGTGCCAGCAGTGAAGGTCTAGCGGGGGGTCAAGAGACCCAGTACTTC.